This TCR beta chain was identified during a study of human T cells and chemical hapten exposure. Study information: Patch tests put 0.01% DPC on the upper back, read at 6 days.

TCRdb re-called the RACE reads with MiXCR, one entry per CDR3 protein. The sample yields 350,000 to 450,000 distinct CDR3 sequences, 5% to 6.5% seen once. The time point was: pre-sensitization, week 0. The treatment here: therapeutic diphenylcyclopropenone sensitization with weekly scalp DPC. CDR3 length: 15 amino acids. From germline, CDR1 is MNHEY and CDR2 SMNVEV (reference sequence). J lost 3 bases, V lost 5 bases, and 7 bases had no gene match. This TCR came from a woman aged 45-65 years with alopecia areata. Some clones in this sample may be carry-over from other donors' samples. Source: whole blood, taken in connection with sensitization to the hapten diphenylcyclopropenone (DPC). This chain connects TRBV27 to TRBJ1-5, with 7 bases identical to TRBD1. This CDR3 reads CASSQPGQINQPQHF. The CDR3 DNA follows: TGTGCCAGCAGTCAGCCGGGACAGATCAATCAGCCCCAGCATTTT.